Listed here are 15 T cell receptor beta chains from one sample, sequenced in a study of blood T cell repertoires in COVID-19. Assay: immunoSEQ multiplex PCR; the TCRdb copy retains only in-frame clones and omits some. The top ten clones hold over 1.5% of a sample with 110,000 to 150,000 clones, roughly 86% of them seen once. Sequenced input: peripheral blood. These receptors were collected from a man between 65 and 80 years old with acute or convalescent COVID-19.

This sequence joins TRBV28 and TRBJ1-3, with D maybe TRBD1 (5 bases). Germline CDR1 and CDR2: MDHEN and SYDVKM. The germline V and J ends were trimmed by 3 bases and 0 bases, with 15 bases remaining between them. There are 17 residues in the CDR3. The CDR3 nucleotides are TGTGCCAGCAGTTTGGGGGGGACCCTGGGCTCTGGAAACACCATATATTTT. It translates to CASSLGGTLGSGNTIYF.

This sequence joins TRBV2 and TRBJ2-7; D perhaps matches TRBD1 (5 bases). The CDR3 is made up of 14 amino acids. Germline CDR1 reads SNHLY; CDR2 reads FYNNEI. V shed 5 bases and J shed 2 bases, with 13 bases lying between them. In DNA, the CDR3 is TGTGCCAGCAGTCGACAGAGCACGACCTACGAGCAGTACTTC. Its translation is CASSRQSTTYEQYF.

The chain carries TRBV5-4 and TRBJ1-2; TRBD1 aligns across 9 bases. The CDR3 contains 16 residues. V was clipped by 4 bases and J by 1 base; unmatched bases: 8. CDR1 SGHNT and CDR2 YYREEE come from the germline V gene (reference sequence). DNA for the CDR3: TGTGCCAGCAGCCTGGACAGGGGTCTAGGTAACTATGGCTACACCTTC. The encoded protein is CASSLDRGLGNYGYTF.

The J gene is TRBJ1-5, the V gene TRBV5-5; D remains ambiguous. The V gene's germline CDR1 is SGHKS and CDR2 YYEKEE (reference sequence). V lost 0 bases and J lost 6, with 7 bases in between. The CDR3 is 13 residues long. The CDR3 region is CASSLVRGQPQHF. The CDR3 DNA follows: TGTGCCAGCAGCTTGGTTCGAGGTCAGCCCCAGCATTTT. Variable domain in full (rest from reference TRBV5-5 and TRBJ1-5): DAGVTQSPTHLIKTRGQQVTLRCSPISGHKSVSWYQQVLGQGPQFIFQYYEKEERGRGNFPDRFSARQFPNYSSELNVNALLLGDSALYLCASSLVRGQPQHFGDGTRLSIL.

The chain has TRBV7-2 and TRBJ2-1, with D perhaps matching TRBD1 (6 bases). This CDR3 has 14 amino acids. The V gene's germline CDR1 is SGHTA and CDR2 FQGNSA. V lost 5 bases and J lost 5, with 13 bases in between. CDR3 DNA: TGTGCCAGCAGCAAGGTGTACAGGGACAATGAGCAGTTCTTC. Protein sequence: CASSKVYRDNEQFF.

This chain joins TRBV2 and TRBJ2-5; 7 nucleotides match TRBD2. Germline V gives CDR1 SNHLY, CDR2 FYNNEI. CDR3 length: 14 amino acids. V shed 1 base, J shed 7 bases, and the junction held 6 bases outside the gene matches. The chain's CDR3 is CASSEVTERGTQYF. The CDR3 DNA reads TGTGCCAGCAGTGAAGTAACAGAGCGGGGGACCCAGTACTTC.

The gene calls are TRBV5-4 and TRBJ1-6, with D perhaps matching TRBD1 (5 bases). Trimming took 3 bases from V and 0 from J, leaving 16 bases between them. CDR1 and CDR2 from the germline V gene are SGHNT and YYREEE (reference sequence). The CDR3 loop spans 18 amino acids. This chain's CDR3 is CASSSGAGLSSYNSPLHF. The CDR3 DNA is TGTGCCAGCAGCTCTGGAGCAGGGCTAAGCTCCTATAATTCACCCCTCCACTTT.

This clone was found once. The genes are TRBV10-2 and TRBJ2-1; 12 bases align to TRBD1. The J segment lost 4 bases and the V segment lost 8 bases, leaving 6 bases of the junction unmatched. The CDR3 runs to 15 residues. Germline V gene sequence: CDR1 WSHSY, CDR2 SAAADI. CDR3 sequence reads: CASCGDRGLYNEQFF. The CDR3 DNA reads as TGCGCCAGCTGCGGGGACAGGGGGCTATACAATGAGCAGTTCTTC.

This clone was recorded once. The chain uses TRBV14 and TRBJ2-1; 11 bases align to TRBD2. CDR3 length: 15 residues. The germline CDR1 and CDR2 sequences are SGHDN and FVKESK. Trimming cost V 1 base and J 9 bases; bases outside gene matches: 5. CDR3 in DNA: TGTGCCAGCAGCCAAGGGGCTAGCGGGAGGATTGAGCAGTTCTTC. Translation gives CASSQGASGRIEQFF.

The chain combines TRBV19 with TRBJ2-1, with 10 nucleotides matching TRBD2. V lost 6 bases and J lost 1; bases outside the gene matches: 6. This CDR3 is 16 amino acids long. The germline gives CDR1 LNHDA, CDR2 SQIVND (reference sequence). The CDR3 region is CASSLPSGSSYNEQFF. The CDR3, as DNA: TGTGCCAGTAGCCTCCCTAGCGGGAGTTCCTACAATGAGCAGTTCTTC.

This clone was recorded once. The rearrangement uses TRBV7-6 and TRBJ2-7; 8 nucleotides match TRBD1. Germline V gene sequence: CDR1 SGHVS, CDR2 FNYEAQ. This CDR3 has 15 amino acids. Trimming removed 3 bases from V and 0 bases from J; junction bases left unmatched: 4. The CDR3 sequence is CASSFGTGGSYEQYF. Here the CDR3 DNA reads TGTGCCAGCAGCTTTGGTACAGGGGGCTCCTACGAGCAGTACTTC.

The chain uses TRBV30 and TRBJ1-3; TRBD1 is a possible D gene (6 bases). From germline, CDR1 is GTSNPN and CDR2 SVGIG (reference sequence). The CDR3 extends over 12 amino acids. The germline V and J ends were trimmed by 5 bases and 4 bases, with 9 bases remaining between them. The CDR3 loop reads CAWGTQGNTIYF. The CDR3, as DNA: TGTGCCTGGGGGACACAGGGAAACACCATATATTTT. The complete variable domain, with remaining parts taken from reference TRBV30 and TRBJ1-3, reads SQTIHQWPATLVQPVGSPLSLECTVEGTSNPNLYWYRQAAGRGLQLLFYSVGIGQISSEVPQNLSASRPQDRQFILSSKKLLLSDSGFYLCAWGTQGNTIYFGEGSWLTVV.

The chain joins TRBV28 to TRBJ1-1; D unclear. This CDR3 comprises 11 residues. V lost 2 bases, J lost 7 bases, and 5 bases lay in between. Germline loops: CDR1 MDHEN, CDR2 SYDVKM. The CDR3 DNA sequence: TGTGCCAGCAGTTTACCACATGAAGCTTTCTTT. This encodes CASSLPHEAFF.

V is TRBV7-9 and J is TRBJ2-3; 11 nucleotides match TRBD1. The ends lost 2 bases at V and 5 bases at J; junction bases unmatched: 6. Germline CDR1 reads SEHNR; CDR2 reads FQNEAQ (reference sequence). This CDR3 is built from 16 residues. CDR3 sequence reads: CASSLISGTGGDTQYF. The CDR3 nucleotides read TGTGCCAGCAGCTTAATATCAGGGACAGGGGGAGATACGCAGTATTTT.

This chain links TRBV28 with TRBJ1-2; tentatively, D is TRBD1 (6 bases). Trimming removed 5 bases from V and 5 bases from J, with 18 bases in between. The CDR3 runs 15 residues. Germline V gene data show CDR1 as MDHEN and CDR2 as SYDVKM. The CDR3 region is CASSPGGGWEYGYTF. DNA for the CDR3: TGTGCCAGCAGTCCCGGGGGGGGCTGGGAGTATGGCTACACCTTC.